The TCR beta chain under discussion was sequenced for a study of T cell responses to AZD1222 COVID-19 vaccine. The CDR3 totals 15 residues. V shed 4 bases, J shed 3 bases, and the junction held 5 bases outside the gene matches. CDR1 is SGDLS, CDR2 YYNGEE, per germline. Study-wide results and limits: Just six people given AZD1222 tested seropositive at baseline. Nearly half of spike-specific TCRs reportedly target unmutated variant regions. Spike-spanning, vaccine-associated CD4 TCRs were dominant at 160-218 and 743-854.

To note about this clone: Its antigen is still unknown.

The repertoire was sequenced with immunoSEQ multiplex PCR; TCRdb's copy has only in-frame clones and lacks some. The repertoire holds 80,000 to 90,000 clones, with 90% to 95% as singletons. The specimen was peripheral blood, collected on day 0 of MenACWY control vaccination. The chain is built from TRBV9 and TRBJ2-1; 9 positions match TRBD2. The clonotype comes from an adult in good health. The CDR3 loop reads CASSPRTSDYNEQFF. The CDR3 nucleotides are TGTGCCAGCAGCCCGAGGACTAGCGACTACAATGAGCAGTTCTTC. Full variable domain (missing parts from reference TRBV9 and TRBJ2-1): DSGVTQTPKHLITATGQRVTLRCSPRSGDLSVYWYQQSLDQGLQFLIQYYNGEERAKGNILERFSAQQFPDLHSELNLSSLELGDSALYFCASSPRTSDYNEQFFGPGTRLTVL.